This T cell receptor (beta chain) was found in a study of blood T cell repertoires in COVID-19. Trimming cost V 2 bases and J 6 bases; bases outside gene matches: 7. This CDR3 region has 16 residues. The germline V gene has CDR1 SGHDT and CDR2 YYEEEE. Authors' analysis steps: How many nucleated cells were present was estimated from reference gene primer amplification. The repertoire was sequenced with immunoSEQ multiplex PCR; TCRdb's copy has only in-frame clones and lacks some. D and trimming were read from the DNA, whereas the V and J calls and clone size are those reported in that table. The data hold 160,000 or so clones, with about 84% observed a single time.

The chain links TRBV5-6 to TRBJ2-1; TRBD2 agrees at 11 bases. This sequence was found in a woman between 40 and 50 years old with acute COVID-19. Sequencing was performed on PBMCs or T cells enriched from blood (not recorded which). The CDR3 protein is CASSFSGRALGNEQFF. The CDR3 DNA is TGTGCCAGCAGCTTTAGCGGGAGGGCCCTCGGCAATGAGCAGTTCTTC.